Sequencing of this T cell receptor (beta chain) was carried out in a study of blood T cell repertoires in COVID-19. Germline CDR1 reads SQVTM; CDR2 reads ANQGSEA. The CDR3 extends over 12 amino acids. The V and J ends lost 6 bases and 2 bases, in that order; junction bases with no gene match: 1. Sequencing used immunoSEQ multiplex PCR; TCRdb keeps in-frame clones, though not all of them. The sample includes about 240,000 clones, 82% of them seen just once. This sequence originates from a woman older than 75 with COVID-19, enrolled during active disease. The sequenced sample was peripheral blood. The chain links TRBV29-1 to TRBJ2-1; TRBD2 agrees at 7 bases. The CDR3 spells CSVGGAYNEQFF. The DNA for the CDR3 is TGCAGCGTGGGGGGGGCCTACAATGAGCAGTTCTTC.